These 7 T cell receptor beta chains were all obtained from the same sample, sequenced in a study of esophageal squamous cell carcinoma under preoperative chemotherapy. Time point: before preoperative PTX-NDP chemotherapy. Using its own MiXCR run on the PCR reads, TCRdb lists one record per CDR3 protein. The sample carries some 6,600 distinct CDR3 sequences, 32% recorded once. Sampling was performed from a patient given preoperative chemotherapy. The receptors here all came from a human donor with esophageal squamous cell carcinoma. The donor label of this sample is uncertain.

On this clonotype: The CDR3 carries no conserved terminal phenylalanine or tryptophan, so it likely arises from a read error. The rearrangement links TRBV6-1 to TRBJ1-6; D is uncertain. CDR3 length: 12 amino acids. In germline, CDR1 is MNHNS, CDR2 SASEGT. Trimming left V 7 bases short and J 13 bases short, with 14 bases between. CDR3 in DNA: TGTGCCAGCACGTCGGACCCCCGGCCCCTCCACTTG. Its translation is CASTSDPRPLHL.

By its share, this clonotype is medium-sized. The chain uses TRBV11-2 and TRBJ2-1, with 10 bases that match TRBD2. The CDR3 spans 15 residues. CDR1 and CDR2 from the germline V gene are SGHAT and FQNNGV. J lost 3 bases, V lost 4 bases, and 3 bases had no gene match. DNA for the CDR3: TGTGCCAGCAGCTCCGGGACTAGCGTCTACAATGAGCAGTTCTTC. Its translation is CASSSGTSVYNEQFF.

A remark on this clonotype: This sequence may be a read error, since a much larger clone differs from it by one base. The gene calls are TRBV6-4 and TRBJ2-2; 9 bases fit TRBD1. The CDR3 covers 14 residues. CDR1 and CDR2 (germline): MRHNA, SNTAGT. CDR3 coding DNA: TGTGCCAGCAGTGGGACAGGGGACACCTGGGAGCTGTTTTTT. Translated, it gives CASSGTGDTWELFF.

The table lists this clonotype with many counts. This chain links TRBV27 with TRBJ2-1; 8 nucleotides line up with TRBD1. This CDR3 is 14 amino acids long. The germline CDR1 and CDR2 sequences are MNHEY and SMNVEV (reference sequence). Unmatched junction bases numbered 3, after V lost 6 bases and J lost 2 bases. The CDR3 region has the DNA TGTGCCAGCAGAATGACAGGGGCCTACAATGAGCAGTTCTTC. Encoded protein: CASRMTGAYNEQFF.

The sample holds many counts of this clonotype. The gene calls are TRBV11-3 and TRBJ1-1; D is undetermined. CDR1 and CDR2 from the germline V gene are SGHNT and YENEEA. The CDR3 has 15 residues. The V and J ends lost 5 bases and 3 bases respectively, with 16 bases between them. The CDR3 spells CASSPSRGRDTEAFF. As DNA, the CDR3 is TGTGCCAGCAGCCCAAGCCGAGGGAGGGACACTGAAGCTTTCTTT.

With respect to this clonotype: Since no conserved phenylalanine or tryptophan closes the CDR3, a read error is the likely cause. The DNA is omitted, as the CDR3 cannot be located on it reliably, and the CDR3 follows TCRdb's listing. This chain joins TRBV6-1 and TRBJ2-1; the table's TRBD2 call for D was not verified on the DNA. The CDR3 comprises 13 residues, both ends counted. Germline assignment: CDR1 MNHNS and CDR2 SASEGT. The chain's CDR3 is CAGGGKRTHEQCC.

This clonotype ranks as medium-sized. The gene calls are TRBV12-3 or TRBV12-4 and TRBJ2-1; D not certain. The DNA end favors TRBJ2-7, so the J call may be wrong. The CDR3 spans 12 residues. The CDR3 sequence: CASSQGRYEQYF. The DNA for the CDR3 is TGTGCCAGCAGCCAAGGACGCTACGAGCAGTACTTC.